Presented here are 15 T cell receptor beta chains from one specimen sequenced in a study of T cells in Graves' hyperthyroidism and ophthalmopathy. TCR beta CDR3 regions were amplified from RNA transcripts. With the HTBI primer set, the TCR CDR3 went through a first round of RT-PCR. TCRdb re-called the multiplex PCR reads with MiXCR, one entry per CDR3 protein. The sample holds nearly 600,000 distinct CDR3 sequences, 12% to 15% seen once. The sequenced material came from blood. Receptor source: a woman aged 18-35 years with Graves' ophthalmopathy.

This clonotype was picked up a small number of times. This sequence joins TRBV28 and TRBJ1-5; weak D call: TRBD1 (5 bases). Germline CDR1 MDHEN, CDR2 SYDVKM. The CDR3 runs 14 residues. Deletions cut 8 bases from V and 1 base from J, with 12 bases between. The CDR3 loop is CASGVAGSNQPQHF. Here the CDR3 DNA reads TGTGCCAGCGGGGTCGCAGGGAGCAATCAGCCCCAGCATTTT.

This clonotype was counted at least ten times. CDR3 sequence: CASSSGLAGGDEQFF. The CDR3 coding sequence is TGTGCCAGCAGTTCGGGACTAGCGGGAGGAGATGAGCAGTTCTTC. The V call is TRBV28, the J call TRBJ2-1; 15 bases map to TRBD2. V was clipped by 4 bases and J by 8 bases; unmatched bases: 3. CDR3 size: 15 residues. The germline gives CDR1 MDHEN, CDR2 SYDVKM.

This clonotype was counted ten times or more. The J gene is TRBJ1-1, the V gene TRBV3-1; possibly TRBD1 for D (5 bases). V lost 3 bases, J lost 11 bases, and 16 bases lay in between. Germline V gene lookup returns CDR1 LGHDT and CDR2 YNNKEL (reference sequence). This CDR3 has 13 amino acids. This CDR3 is CASSQEEGSRAFF. The DNA for the CDR3 is TGTGCCAGCAGCCAGGAAGAGGGGTCCAGGGCTTTCTTT.

CDR3 coding DNA: TGTGCCAGCAGTGAAATTTTCAGGGCAGGGGTTTTACAGCCCCAGCATTTT. Amino acids: CASSEIFRAGVLQPQHF. The V gene is TRBV6-1, the J gene TRBJ1-5, with a weak D call TRBD1 (6 bases). This CDR3 contains 17 residues. V gave up 2 bases and J gave up 7 bases, with 21 bases separating them. Germline CDR1 MNHNS, CDR2 SASEGT.

The chain joins TRBV9 to TRBJ2-5; perhaps TRBD2 as D (6 bases). CDR3 length equals 14 residues. V shed 2 bases and J shed 5 bases, with 13 bases lying between them. In germline, CDR1 is SGDLS, CDR2 YYNGEE. CDR3 DNA sequence: TGTGCCAGCAGCGTTACTCTAGGAGGGGAGACCCAGTACTTC. This sequence encodes CASSVTLGGETQYF.

In this sample, this clonotype turned up many times. The chain carries TRBV6-1 and TRBJ2-7; the match to TRBD2 covers 15 bases. The CDR3 contains 17 residues. Trimming at V came to 5 bases and at J to 9 bases, leaving 14 bases not matched to a gene. Looked up from germline, CDR1 is MNHNS and CDR2 is SASEGT. The CDR3, as DNA: TGTGCCAGCAGTTACACCCTACCGGGACTAGCGGGAGGCGTGCAGTACTTC. Translated: CASSYTLPGLAGGVQYF.

This clonotype was seen more than once but under ten times. The V gene is TRBV5-8, the J gene TRBJ1-6, with D possibly matching TRBD1 (5 bases). Looked up from germline, CDR1 is SGHTS and CDR2 is YDEGEE. The CDR3 totals 15 residues. V was clipped by 4 bases and J by 8 bases, with 16 bases between them. Here the CDR3 DNA reads TGTGCCAGCAGCCCGATCCGGGACGGGGATTCACCCCTCCACTTT. Translation: CASSPIRDGDSPLHF.

V and J are TRBV19 and TRBJ1-5; 9 nucleotides line up with TRBD1. The germline V gene has CDR1 LNHDA and CDR2 SQIVND (reference sequence). This CDR3 spans 14 amino acids. The trim removed 4 bases at V and 6 bases at J, leaving 4 bases unmatched. CDR3 sequence: CASSNTGGSQPQHF. The DNA for the CDR3 is TGTGCCAGTAGTAACACAGGGGGCAGTCAGCCCCAGCATTTT.

The table lists this clonotype with many counts. J is TRBJ2-7 and V is TRBV27; D unresolved. The germline gives CDR1 MNHEY, CDR2 SMNVEV (reference sequence). V lost 2 bases and J lost 6, with 11 bases in between. CDR3 length equals 13 residues. CDR3 DNA: TGTGCCAGCAGTTTAGGATCAGAAAGCGAGCAGTACTTC. It codes for CASSLGSESEQYF.

In this sample, this clonotype turned up many times. CDR3 sequence: CASSTVGVPSYGYTF. DNA for the CDR3: TGCGCCAGCAGCACCGTAGGAGTACCCTCATATGGCTACACCTTC. This chain connects TRBV5-1 to TRBJ1-2; the D is unclear. The V and J ends lost 4 bases and 5 bases respectively, with 18 bases between them. The germline CDR1 and CDR2 sequences are SGHRS and YFSETQ. CDR3 size: 15 residues.

This clonotype was counted many times. The chain has TRBV6-2 or TRBV6-3 and TRBJ2-1, with D possibly being TRBD2 (5 bases). Germline values: CDR1 MNHEY, CDR2 SVGEGT. V shed 6 bases and J shed 4 bases, with 10 bases lying between them. The length of the CDR3 is 13 residues. This CDR3 reads CASSNGEYNEQFF. DNA of the CDR3: TGTGCCAGCAGCAACGGGGAGTACAATGAGCAGTTCTTC.

The chain carries TRBV3-1 and TRBJ2-3; D is possibly TRBD2 (6 bases). The CDR3 spans 16 residues. V lost 6 bases, J lost 1 base, and 17 bases lay in between. CDR1 is LGHDT and CDR2 is YNNKEL in the germline V gene (reference sequence). The CDR3: CASRPLGRGGTDTQYF. As DNA, the CDR3 is TGTGCCAGCAGACCCCTTGGGCGGGGAGGCACAGATACGCAGTATTTT.

This clonotype was picked up a small number of times. V gene TRBV15 combines with J gene TRBJ2-5; no clear D. CDR3 size: 12 residues. V was cut by 0 bases and J by 7 bases, with 6 bases left in between. In germline, CDR1 is LNHNV, CDR2 YYDKDF (reference sequence). DNA for the CDR3: TGTGCCACCAGCAGAGATAGAGGGACCCAGTACTTC. Translating gives CATSRDRGTQYF.

This clonotype was recorded at least ten times. The rearrangement links TRBV27 to TRBJ2-1, with TRBD2 matching 11 bases. The CDR3 consists of 16 residues. Germline V gives CDR1 MNHEY, CDR2 SMNVEV (reference sequence). V shed 4 bases and J 4 bases; nucleotides not matched to a gene: 6. CDR3: CASSSPGLAAYNEQFF. CDR3 nucleotide sequence: TGTGCCAGCAGTTCCCCGGGACTAGCGGCATACAATGAGCAGTTCTTC.

The V gene is TRBV9, the J gene TRBJ2-7; D assignment may be TRBD1 or TRBD2 (5 bases each). The CDR3 consists of 13 residues. CDR1 is SGDLS, CDR2 YYNGEE, per germline. V lost 3 bases to trimming and J lost 2 bases, with 9 bases between them. Here the CDR3 DNA reads TGTGCCAGCAGCGGGGACGGAGCCTACGAGCAGTACTTC. It is translated as CASSGDGAYEQYF.